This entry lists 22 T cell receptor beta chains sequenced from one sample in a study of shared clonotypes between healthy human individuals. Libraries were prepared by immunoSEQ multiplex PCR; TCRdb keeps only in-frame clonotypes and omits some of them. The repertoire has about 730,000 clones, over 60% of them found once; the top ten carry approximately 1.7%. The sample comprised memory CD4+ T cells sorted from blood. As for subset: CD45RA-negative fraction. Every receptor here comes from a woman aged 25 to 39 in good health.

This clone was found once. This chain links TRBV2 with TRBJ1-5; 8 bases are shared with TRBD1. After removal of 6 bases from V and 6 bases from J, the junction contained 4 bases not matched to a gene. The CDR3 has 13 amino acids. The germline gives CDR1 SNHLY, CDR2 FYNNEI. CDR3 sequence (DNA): TGTGCCAGCAGCGACAGGGGTTTTCAGCCCCAGCATTTT. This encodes CASSDRGFQPQHF.

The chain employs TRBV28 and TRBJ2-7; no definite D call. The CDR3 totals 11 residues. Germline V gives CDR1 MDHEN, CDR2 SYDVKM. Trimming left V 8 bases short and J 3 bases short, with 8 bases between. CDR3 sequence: CASQDGYEQYF. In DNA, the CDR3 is TGTGCCAGCCAAGATGGCTACGAGCAGTACTTC.

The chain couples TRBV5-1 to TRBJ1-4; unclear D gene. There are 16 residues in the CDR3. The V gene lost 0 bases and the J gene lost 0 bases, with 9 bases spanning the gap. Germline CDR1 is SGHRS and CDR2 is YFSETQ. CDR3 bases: TGCGCCAGCAGCTTGGAGGGCCCTGCAACTAATGAAAAACTGTTTTTT. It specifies CASSLEGPATNEKLFF.

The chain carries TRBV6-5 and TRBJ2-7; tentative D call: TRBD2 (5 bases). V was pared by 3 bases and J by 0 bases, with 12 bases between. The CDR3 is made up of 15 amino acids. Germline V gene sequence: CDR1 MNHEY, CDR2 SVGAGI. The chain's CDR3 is CASSYAADSSYEQYF. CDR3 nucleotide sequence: TGTGCCAGCAGTTATGCAGCGGATAGCTCCTACGAGCAGTACTTC.

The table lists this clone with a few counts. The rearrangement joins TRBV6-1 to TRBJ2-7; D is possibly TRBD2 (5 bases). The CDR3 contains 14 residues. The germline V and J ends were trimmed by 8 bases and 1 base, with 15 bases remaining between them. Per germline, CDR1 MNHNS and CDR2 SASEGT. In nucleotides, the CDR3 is TGTGCCAGCCGGCCTAATTCGGGATCCTACGAGCAGTACTTC. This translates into CASRPNSGSYEQYF.

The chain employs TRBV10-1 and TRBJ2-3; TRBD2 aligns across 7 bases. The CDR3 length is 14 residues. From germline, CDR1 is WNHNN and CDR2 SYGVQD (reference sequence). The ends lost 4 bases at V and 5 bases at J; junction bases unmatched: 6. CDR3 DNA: TGCGCCAGCAGTGGGCTAGCGGTACGAGATACGCAGTATTTT. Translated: CASSGLAVRDTQYF.

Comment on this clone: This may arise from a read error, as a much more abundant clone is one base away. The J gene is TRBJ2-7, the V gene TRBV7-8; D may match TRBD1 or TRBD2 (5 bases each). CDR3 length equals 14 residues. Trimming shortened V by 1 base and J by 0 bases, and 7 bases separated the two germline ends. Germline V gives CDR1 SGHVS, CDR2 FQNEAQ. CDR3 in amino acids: CASSLGGNSYEQYF. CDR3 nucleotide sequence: TGTGCCAGCAGCTTAGGGGGGAACTCCTACGAGCAGTACTTC.

CDR3 coding DNA: TGCGCCAGCAGCTTGGACGGTGGGCCGGGCGAGCAGTACTTC. Its protein product is CASSLDGGPGEQYF. The chain is built from TRBV5-1 and TRBJ2-7; no clear D gene. From germline, CDR1 is SGHRS and CDR2 YFSETQ. The CDR3 covers 14 residues. Trimming took 0 bases from V and 6 from J, leaving 13 bases between them.

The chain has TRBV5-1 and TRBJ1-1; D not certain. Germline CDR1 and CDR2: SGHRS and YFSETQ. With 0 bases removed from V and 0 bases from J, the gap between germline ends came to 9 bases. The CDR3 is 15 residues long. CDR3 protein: CASSLGSGMNTEAFF. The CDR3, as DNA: TGCGCCAGCAGCTTGGGTTCCGGGATGAACACTGAAGCTTTCTTT.

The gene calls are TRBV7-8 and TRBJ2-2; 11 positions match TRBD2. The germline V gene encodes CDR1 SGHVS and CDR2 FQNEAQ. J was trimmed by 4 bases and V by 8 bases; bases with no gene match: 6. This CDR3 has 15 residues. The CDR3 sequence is CASSGTSGSTGELFF. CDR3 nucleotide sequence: TGTGCCAGCTCGGGGACTAGCGGCAGCACCGGGGAGCTGTTTTTT.

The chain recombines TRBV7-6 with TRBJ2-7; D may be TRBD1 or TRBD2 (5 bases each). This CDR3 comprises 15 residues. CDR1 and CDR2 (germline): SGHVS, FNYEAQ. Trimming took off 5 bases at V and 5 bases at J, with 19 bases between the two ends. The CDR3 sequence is CASSQWGRGIDEQYF. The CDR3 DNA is TGTGCCAGCAGCCAGTGGGGGAGAGGGATTGACGAGCAGTACTTC.

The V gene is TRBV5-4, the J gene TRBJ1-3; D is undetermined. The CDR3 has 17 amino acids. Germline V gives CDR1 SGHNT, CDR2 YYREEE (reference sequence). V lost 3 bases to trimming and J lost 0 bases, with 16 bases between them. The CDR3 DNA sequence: TGTGCCAGCAGCTCACCTTCGGGATCTTTCTCTGGAAACACCATATATTTT. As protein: CASSSPSGSFSGNTIYF.

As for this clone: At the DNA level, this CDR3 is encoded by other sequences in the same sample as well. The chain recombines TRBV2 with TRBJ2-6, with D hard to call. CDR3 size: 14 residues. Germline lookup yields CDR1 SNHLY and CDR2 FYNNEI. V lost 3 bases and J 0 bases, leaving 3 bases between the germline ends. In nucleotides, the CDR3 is TGTGCCAGCAGTGAGCGCTCTGGGGCCAACGTCCTGACTTTC. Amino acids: CASSERSGANVLTF.

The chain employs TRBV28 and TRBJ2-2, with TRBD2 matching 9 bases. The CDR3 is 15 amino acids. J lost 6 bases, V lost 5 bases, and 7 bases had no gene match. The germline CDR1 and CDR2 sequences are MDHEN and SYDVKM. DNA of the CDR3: TGTGCCAGCAGTCGCCCAATAGCGGGAGCCGGGGAGCTGTTTTTT. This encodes CASSRPIAGAGELFF.

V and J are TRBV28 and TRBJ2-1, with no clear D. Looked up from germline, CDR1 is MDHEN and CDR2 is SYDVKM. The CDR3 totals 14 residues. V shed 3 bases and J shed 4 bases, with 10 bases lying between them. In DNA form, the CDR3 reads TGTGCCAGCAGTTTCGCGGCTCGTTACAATGAGCAGTTCTTC. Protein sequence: CASSFAARYNEQFF. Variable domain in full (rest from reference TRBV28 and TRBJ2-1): DVKVTQSSRYLVKRTGEKVFLECVQDMDHENMFWYRQDPGLGLRLIYFSYDVKMKEKGDIPEGYSVSREKKERFSLILESASTNQTSMYLCASSFAARYNEQFFGPGTRLTVL.

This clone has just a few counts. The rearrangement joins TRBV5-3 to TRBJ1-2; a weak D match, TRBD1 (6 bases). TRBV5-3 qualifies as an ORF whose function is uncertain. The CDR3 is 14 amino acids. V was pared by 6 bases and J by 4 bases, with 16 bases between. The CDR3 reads CARITGGLSYGYTF. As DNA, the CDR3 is TGTGCCAGAATTACCGGGGGGCTGAGCTATGGCTACACCTTC.

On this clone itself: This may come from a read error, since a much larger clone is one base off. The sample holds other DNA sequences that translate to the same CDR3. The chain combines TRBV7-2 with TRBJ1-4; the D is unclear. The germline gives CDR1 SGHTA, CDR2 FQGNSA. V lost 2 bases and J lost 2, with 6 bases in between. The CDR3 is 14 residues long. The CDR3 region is CASSLRRTNEKLFF. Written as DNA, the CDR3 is TGTGCCAGCAGCTTACGTAGGACTAATGAAAAACTGTTTTTT.

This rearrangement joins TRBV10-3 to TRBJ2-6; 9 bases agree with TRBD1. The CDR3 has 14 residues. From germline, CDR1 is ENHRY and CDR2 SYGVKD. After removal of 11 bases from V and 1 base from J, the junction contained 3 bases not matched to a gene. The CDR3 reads CALGTGSGANVLTF. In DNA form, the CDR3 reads TGTGCCCTTGGGACAGGGTCTGGGGCCAACGTCCTGACTTTC.

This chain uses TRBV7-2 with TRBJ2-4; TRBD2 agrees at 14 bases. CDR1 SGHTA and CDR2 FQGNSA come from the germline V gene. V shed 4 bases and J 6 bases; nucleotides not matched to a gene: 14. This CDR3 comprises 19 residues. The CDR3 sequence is CASSSPGTSGRSWGNIQYF. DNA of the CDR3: TGTGCCAGCAGCTCCCCCGGGACTAGCGGGAGAAGTTGGGGAAACATTCAGTACTTC.

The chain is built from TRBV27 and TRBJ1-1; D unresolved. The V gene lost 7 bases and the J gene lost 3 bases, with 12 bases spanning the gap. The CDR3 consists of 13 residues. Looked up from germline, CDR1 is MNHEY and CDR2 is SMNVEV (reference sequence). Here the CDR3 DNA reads TGTGCCAGCACCCGGCCGGGAGACACTGAAGCTTTCTTT. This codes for CASTRPGDTEAFF.

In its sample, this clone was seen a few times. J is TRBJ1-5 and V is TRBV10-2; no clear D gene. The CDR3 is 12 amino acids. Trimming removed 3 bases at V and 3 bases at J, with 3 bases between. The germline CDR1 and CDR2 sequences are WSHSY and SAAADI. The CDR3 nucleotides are TGCGCCAGCAGTGAACCCAATCAGCCCCAGCATTTT. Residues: CASSEPNQPQHF.

The CDR3 protein is CASSELHLNTEAFF. The CDR3 DNA is TGTGCCAGCAGTGAGTTACACCTTAACACTGAAGCTTTCTTT. The chain uses TRBV2 and TRBJ1-1; no clear D. The V end was cut by 3 bases, the J end by 2 bases, with 10 bases between. The length of the CDR3 is 14 residues. Germline CDR1 SNHLY, CDR2 FYNNEI.